This T cell receptor (beta chain) was profiled in a study of cytomegalovirus exposure and HLA in healthy donors. 13 Jbeta primers and 60 Vbeta primers were used for the PCR. The assay was immunoSEQ multiplex PCR, and TCRdb's table has in-frame clones only and misses some. The sample lists about 160,000 clones; over 60% were seen once. The ends lost 7 bases at V and 4 bases at J; junction bases unmatched: 3. Germline loops: CDR1 ENHRY, CDR2 SYGVKD. The CDR3 has 13 amino acids. Source material: PBMCs. The sequence was obtained from a woman aged 45 to 65 in good health and CMV-seropositive. This sequence joins TRBV10-3 and TRBJ2-3, with TRBD1 matching over 9 bases. The CDR3 sequence: CAINNRGPDTQYF. The CDR3, as DNA: TGTGCCATCAACAACAGGGGGCCAGATACGCAGTATTTT.